A selection of T cell receptor beta chains follows, all from one sample in a study of shared clonotypes between healthy human individuals. Profiled with immunoSEQ multiplex PCR; TCRdb holds only in-frame clones, not every one. The sample carries under 850,000 clones, about 91% recorded once. Material: naive CD8+ T cells sorted from blood. These receptors were taken from a man in his thirties or forties in good health. Both conserved end residues are part of each CDR3. Fields, in order: CDR3 protein, CDR3 length, J gene, V gene.

CAWSNGGSGQPQHF,14,TRBJ1-5,TRBV30
CSALGSSGNSYEQYF,15,TRBJ2-7,TRBV29-1
CASSFSHEQFF,11,TRBJ2-1,TRBV27
CASSGISYEQYF,12,TRBJ2-7,TRBV28
CASSPVDPGELFF,13,TRBJ2-2,TRBV9
CASSLGLIDEQYF,13,TRBJ2-7,TRBV7-9
CAISEASSYEQYF,13,TRBJ2-7,TRBV10-3
CASSLAGQGDTGELFF,16,TRBJ2-2,TRBV5-6
CASSHLREFGNEQFF,15,TRBJ2-1,TRBV27
CASSPSWGLRNTGELFF,17,TRBJ2-2,TRBV4-3
CASSQGLGSYNEQFF,15,TRBJ2-1,TRBV14
CASSGGLAGRSVYEQYF,17,TRBJ2-7,TRBV5-1
CATSRRGSYEQYF,13,TRBJ2-7,TRBV15
CASRFGFGGEVFEQYF,16,TRBJ2-7,TRBV5-6
CASSKPTGDNRYEQYF,16,TRBJ2-7,TRBV7-9
CASRALGDRDQETQYF,16,TRBJ2-5,TRBV25-1
CASSLRTSGRSYTGELFF,18,TRBJ2-2,TRBV5-5
CASSYGAGADTQYF,14,TRBJ2-3,TRBV6-6
CASSIGAGASYEQYF,15,TRBJ2-7,TRBV19
CSVVGGQRDYEQYF,14,-,TRBV29-1
CASSPPSGPSTDTQYF,16,TRBJ2-3,TRBV7-9
CASSLATGLPRGSGANVLTF,20,TRBJ2-6,TRBV5-1
CASSAGDQPQHF,12,TRBJ1-5,TRBV7-9
CASSLRGSGETQYF,14,TRBJ2-5,TRBV5-6
CASSSVTTYEQYF,13,TRBJ2-7,TRBV7-9
CASSPRPTGGTGELFF,16,TRBJ2-2,TRBV18
CASSLWGTVHSYNEQFF,17,TRBJ2-1,TRBV28
CASSPVIGGQGANTGELFF,19,TRBJ2-2,TRBV18
CAWGTSGKRLPNEQFF,16,TRBJ2-1,TRBV30
CASSPPDIFYEQYF,14,TRBJ2-7,TRBV7-8
CASSDYTGELFF,12,TRBJ2-2,TRBV6-5
CASSLMGGSLAGGSYEQYF,19,TRBJ2-7,TRBV5-1
CASSLAGDPYNEQFF,15,TRBJ2-1,TRBV7-9
CASSLGPVSGNTIYF,15,TRBJ1-3,TRBV7-9
CASSPYGTSGGNEQFF,16,TRBJ2-1,TRBV9
CASSLGARIGGELFF,15,TRBJ2-2,TRBV13
CASSLTLGAPSSYEQYF,17,TRBJ2-7,TRBV28
CSVGASGTYNEQFF,14,TRBJ2-1,TRBV29-1
CASSLVREAGDTQYF,15,TRBJ2-3,TRBV5-6
CASSPWARNEQFF,13,TRBJ2-1,TRBV18
CASSYSRGPNTEAFF,15,TRBJ1-1,TRBV6-5
CASSLRGRWTDTQYF,15,TRBJ2-3,TRBV4-1
CASSRGVTGELFF,13,TRBJ2-2,TRBV27
CASSIYYGYTF,11,TRBJ1-2,TRBV28
CASSDGSNQPQHF,13,TRBJ1-5,TRBV6-4
CASSMAPSGANVLTF,15,TRBJ2-6,TRBV7-7
CASSRGGTEAFF,12,TRBJ1-1,TRBV27
CSVEPANTGELFF,13,TRBJ2-2,TRBV29-1
CASSLAGVPSGPNTGELFF,19,TRBJ2-2,TRBV5-1
CASSVTQGVATEAFF,15,TRBJ1-1,TRBV7-2
CASSPRPGAEAFF,13,TRBJ1-1,TRBV18
CASSGGREGPNEQFF,15,TRBJ2-1,TRBV9